Listed here are 19 T cell receptor beta chains from one sample, sequenced in a study of regulatory T cells in long-lasting Graves disease. Library construction for TCR beta used iRepertoire HTBI primers and Arm-PCR of CDR3 regions. TCRdb reprocessed the multiplex PCR reads with MiXCR, giving one entry per CDR3 protein. Among fewer than 450,000 distinct CDR3 sequences listed, around 20% were seen once. Time point in this sample: persistent/refractory GD, antithyroid drugs over 5 years with positive TRAb. PBMC RNA was the source of the TCR library. The sample consisted of peripheral blood mononuclear cells (PBMCs), taken when the disease was refractory, from a patient treated with antithyroid drugs. The receptors originated from a female donor with Graves disease.

A few counts support this clonotype. The gene calls are TRBV20-1 and TRBJ2-7, with D perhaps TRBD2 (6 bases). Trimming removed 0 bases at V and 3 bases at J, with 9 bases between. Germline CDR1 reads DFQATT; CDR2 reads SNEGSKA (reference sequence). The CDR3 length is 13 residues. The CDR3 spells CSARDSGNYEQYF. The CDR3 region has the DNA TGCAGTGCTAGAGATAGCGGTAACTACGAGCAGTACTTC.

The V and J genes are TRBV5-1 and TRBJ2-2, with D perhaps TRBD2 (5 bases). V lost 1 base, J lost 2 bases, and 12 bases lay in between. Per the germline V gene, CDR1 is SGHRS and CDR2 is YFSETQ. The CDR3 runs 16 residues. DNA of the CDR3: TGCGCCAGCAGCTTGACTCCAGCGGCTAACACCGGGGAGCTGTTTTTT. This translates into CASSLTPAANTGELFF.

The rearrangement joins TRBV6-1 to TRBJ2-5; 9 bases are a match to TRBD1. CDR1 and CDR2 (germline): MNHNS, SASEGT. This CDR3 has 14 amino acids. V was pared by 7 bases and J by 4 bases, with 7 bases of the junction left unmatched. CDR3 sequence reads: CASTFWGQGETQYF. CDR3 DNA sequence: TGTGCCAGCACTTTCTGGGGACAGGGAGAGACCCAGTACTTC.

This rearrangement joins TRBV10-2 to TRBJ1-5; the D gene is possibly TRBD1 (6 bases). Looked up from germline, CDR1 is WSHSY and CDR2 is SAAADI. This CDR3 contains 13 residues. Trimming shortened V by 4 bases and J by 3 bases, and 7 bases separated the two germline ends. DNA for the CDR3: TGCGCCAGCAGTGGGGACACCAATCAGCCCCAGCATTTT. Translating it yields CASSGDTNQPQHF.

This clonotype was counted between two and nine times. This rearrangement joins TRBV5-6 to TRBJ1-1; D is undetermined. There are 14 residues in the CDR3. CDR1 SGHDT and CDR2 YYEEEE come from the germline V gene. The V and J ends lost 3 bases and 1 base respectively, with 10 bases between them. The CDR3 region is CASSSGSGNTEAFF. CDR3 coding DNA: TGTGCCAGCAGCTCCGGCTCAGGGAACACTGAAGCTTTCTTT.

This clonotype was observed a handful of times. The chain has TRBV18 and TRBJ1-1, with D unresolved. The CDR3 is 13 amino acids. Germline assignment: CDR1 KGHSH and CDR2 LQKENI. The germline V and J ends were trimmed by 5 bases and 3 bases, with 10 bases remaining between them. The CDR3 protein is CASSIQQYTEAFF. CDR3 nucleotide sequence: TGTGCCAGCTCAATCCAACAGTACACTGAAGCTTTCTTT.

The table lists this clonotype with many counts. J is TRBJ2-1 and V is TRBV28; no reliable D call. This CDR3 is 16 amino acids long. V was shortened by 2 bases and J by 0 bases, with 11 bases between the two germline ends. Germline V lookup: CDR1 MDHEN, CDR2 SYDVKM. For the CDR3, the DNA is TGTGCCAGCAGTTTAGCGGCCCAGAGCTCCTACAATGAGCAGTTCTTC. This codes for CASSLAAQSSYNEQFF.

The chain has TRBV6-5 and TRBJ2-7, with 14 bases identical to TRBD2. This CDR3 spans 20 amino acids. The J segment lost 2 bases and the V segment lost 2 bases, leaving 14 bases of the junction unmatched. Germline CDR1 MNHEY, CDR2 SVGAGI. The CDR3 sequence is CASSYPVRGLAGADPYEQYF. CDR3 DNA: TGTGCCAGCAGTTACCCCGTGCGGGGACTAGCGGGAGCCGATCCCTACGAGCAGTACTTC.

This clonotype was seen repeatedly, ten times or more. The CDR3 loop is CASVRDTAYNSPLHF. The CDR3 DNA reads as TGTGCCAGCGTCCGGGACACAGCCTATAATTCACCCCTCCACTTT. This rearrangement joins TRBV2 to TRBJ1-6; D is possibly TRBD1 (6 bases). Trimming removed 8 bases from V and 2 bases from J, with 13 bases in between. This CDR3 contains 15 residues. The germline V gene encodes CDR1 SNHLY and CDR2 FYNNEI.

This clonotype was picked up many times. The rearrangement joins TRBV7-9 to TRBJ2-5; D possibly corresponds to TRBD1 (6 bases). Trimming cost V 4 bases and J 4 bases, with 16 bases left between them. The CDR3 runs 15 residues. CDR1 and CDR2 from the germline V gene are SEHNR and FQNEAQ (reference sequence). CDR3 sequence: CASSSDRDKGETQYF. CDR3 sequence (DNA): TGTGCCAGCAGCTCAGACCGGGACAAGGGAGAGACCCAGTACTTC.

This clonotype showed up just a few times. The chain employs TRBV6-5 and TRBJ1-1; D is perhaps TRBD1 (6 bases). The CDR3 consists of 16 residues. Germline V CDR1 and CDR2: MNHEY, SVGAGI. The ends were cut back, 4 bases at V and 4 bases at J, with 19 bases in the middle. CDR3 bases: TGTGCCAGCAGTTCGGGGGCCCGGGGGTTAGCCACTGAAGCTTTCTTT. Translated: CASSSGARGLATEAFF.

The V call is TRBV7-9, the J call TRBJ2-1; 10 bases line up with TRBD2. Trimming cost V 5 bases and J 4 bases; bases outside gene matches: 8. The CDR3 length is 16 residues. Germline assignment: CDR1 SEHNR and CDR2 FQNEAQ (reference sequence). CDR3 sequence reads: CASSIGPSGRYNEQFF. The DNA for the CDR3 is TGTGCCAGCAGCATCGGCCCTAGCGGGAGATACAATGAGCAGTTCTTC. The full variable domain, its missing parts supplied by reference TRBV7-9 and TRBJ2-1, is DTGVSQNPRHKITKRGQNVTFRCDPISEHNRLYWYRQTLGQGPEFLTYFQNEAQLEKSRLLSDRFSAERPKGSFSTLEIQRTEQGDSAMYLCASSIGPSGRYNEQFFGPGTRLTVL.

Many counts were recorded for this clonotype. This chain connects TRBV20-1 to TRBJ2-7; 8 bases agree with TRBD1. Germline V lookup: CDR1 DFQATT, CDR2 SNEGSKA (reference sequence). This CDR3 has 12 amino acids. After removal of 5 bases from V and 4 bases from J, the junction contained 4 bases not matched to a gene. This chain's CDR3 is CSAPGQGYEQYF. CDR3 nucleotide sequence: TGCAGTGCTCCCGGACAGGGTTACGAGCAGTACTTC.

The CDR3 loop is CASRSNRVPPYEQYF. The CDR3 DNA is TGTGCCAGCAGGTCTAACAGGGTCCCACCCTACGAGCAGTACTTC. The chain is built from TRBV6-4 and TRBJ2-7, with D possibly matching TRBD1 (6 bases). Germline CDR1 is MRHNA and CDR2 is SNTAGT. The CDR3 contains 15 residues. Between the trimmed V and J ends, which lost 6 bases and 2 bases, there was a span of 17 bases.

This clonotype was found a few times. The genes are TRBV5-1 and TRBJ2-5; 7 nucleotides line up with TRBD1. V was clipped by 4 bases and J by 5 bases; unmatched bases: 11. The germline V gene encodes CDR1 SGHRS and CDR2 YFSETQ. CDR3 size: 15 residues. This CDR3 reads CASSHQTGPQETQYF. The CDR3 DNA sequence: TGCGCCAGCAGCCATCAGACAGGGCCGCAGGAGACCCAGTACTTC.

The chain joins TRBV2 to TRBJ2-5; TRBD2 agrees at 8 bases. The CDR3 covers 14 residues. Trimming cost V 9 bases and J 5 bases; bases outside gene matches: 11. Per the germline V gene, CDR1 is SNHLY and CDR2 is FYNNEI. CDR3: CASARDPGGETQYF. The CDR3 DNA sequence: TGTGCCAGTGCTCGGGACCCGGGGGGGGAGACCCAGTACTTC. Variable domain in full (rest from reference TRBV2 and TRBJ2-5): EPEVTQTPSHQVTQMGQEVILRCVPISNHLYFYWYRQILGQKVEFLVSFYNNEISEKSEIFDDQFSVERPDGSNFTLKIRSTKLEDSAMYFCASARDPGGETQYFGPGTRLLVL.

The gene calls are TRBV18 and TRBJ1-2; no clear D gene. The V end lost 4 bases, the J end lost 3 bases, and 15 bases lay between the germline ends. CDR3 length: 15 amino acids. CDR1 and CDR2 (germline): KGHSH, LQKENI. The CDR3 DNA is TGTGCCAGCTCACAGAGGTCGGACGGACACTATGGCTACACCTTC. As protein: CASSQRSDGHYGYTF. Complete variable domain (other parts from reference TRBV18 and TRBJ1-2): NAGVMQNPRHLVRRRGQEARLRCSPMKGHSHVYWYRQLPEEGLKFMVYLQKENIIDESGMPKERFSAEFPKEGPSILRIQQVVRGDSAAYFCASSQRSDGHYGYTFGSGTRLTVV.

This clonotype showed up many times. The J gene is TRBJ2-5, the V gene TRBV2, with D tentatively TRBD2 (6 bases). The CDR3 loop spans 16 amino acids. Trimming stripped 6 bases from V and 0 bases from J, with 17 bases between. Germline loops: CDR1 SNHLY, CDR2 FYNNEI. The CDR3 is CASSRGLNRNQETQYF. As DNA, the CDR3 is TGTGCCAGCAGCCGGGGACTCAATCGGAACCAAGAGACCCAGTACTTC.

The rearrangement joins TRBV5-1 to TRBJ2-2; D call uncertain. Germline loops: CDR1 SGHRS, CDR2 YFSETQ. With 6 bases removed from V and 3 bases from J, the gap between germline ends came to 12 bases. The CDR3 consists of 14 residues. The CDR3 DNA is TGCGCCAGCACCCACCCCAGATACACCGGGGAGCTGTTTTTT. This encodes CASTHPRYTGELFF. The whole variable domain, remainder taken from reference TRBV5-1 and TRBJ2-2, is KAGVTQTPRYLIKTRGQQVTLSCSPISGHRSVSWYQQTPGQGLQFLFEYFSETQRNKGNFPGRFSGRQFSNSRSEMNVSTLELGDSALYLCASTHPRYTGELFFGEGSRLTVL.